A single sample is the source of the 20 T cell receptor beta chains below, sequenced in a study of T-cell reconstitution after alpha-beta-depleted transplantation in children. A library of TCRbeta sequences, prepared with unique molecular identifiers, was generated. MiXCR, run by TCRdb on the PCR reads, gives a single entry per CDR3 protein. The table records 500,000 to 600,000 distinct CDR3 sequences, around 17% of them present only once. The sample here was PBMCs from the stem cell graft donor, taken from the stem cell graft. These receptors originate from a human donor who donated a stem cell graft to a child with acute lymphoblastic leukemia.

This clonotype was found a few times. This chain connects TRBV7-9 to TRBJ1-4; maybe TRBD1 (5 bases). The CDR3 contains 15 residues. V was shortened by 5 bases and J by 8 bases, with 18 bases between the two germline ends. Per the germline V gene, CDR1 is SEHNR and CDR2 is FQNEAQ (reference sequence). The CDR3 loop is CASSRRLSGHEKLFF. CDR3 bases: TGTGCCAGCAGCCGGCGACTGTCAGGGCACGAAAAACTGTTTTTT.

V usage is TRBV12-3 or TRBV12-4 and J usage is TRBJ1-6; possible D gene TRBD1, 5 bases. The CDR3 is 13 amino acids. V was shortened by 1 base and J by 10 bases, with 8 bases between the two germline ends. CDR3 in amino acids: CASSLEGRSPLHF. For the CDR3, the DNA is TGTGCCAGCAGTTTAGAGGGGCGGTCACCCCTCCACTTT.

This clonotype occurred a few times. This chain joins TRBV6-1 and TRBJ2-5, with D maybe TRBD2 (6 bases). Germline CDR1 is MNHNS and CDR2 is SASEGT. V lost 8 bases to trimming and J lost 0 bases, with 10 bases between them. This CDR3 is built from 13 residues. The CDR3 reads CASWGVDQETQYF. The CDR3 DNA reads TGTGCCAGCTGGGGGGTGGACCAAGAGACCCAGTACTTC.

This clonotype was counted between two and nine times. The chain is built from TRBV29-1 and TRBJ2-3, with D uncertain. Germline lookup yields CDR1 SQVTM and CDR2 ANQGSEA. V lost 4 bases and J lost 0, with 8 bases in between. This CDR3 is 13 amino acids long. This chain's CDR3 is CSVVSQSTDTQYF. CDR3 nucleotide sequence: TGCAGCGTTGTATCCCAGAGCACAGATACGCAGTATTTT.

This clonotype appeared many times. V usage is TRBV29-1 and J usage is TRBJ2-2; possibly TRBD2 for D (5 bases). The V end lost 6 bases, the J end lost 3 bases, and 8 bases lay between the germline ends. The V gene's germline CDR1 is SQVTM and CDR2 ANQGSEA. The CDR3 extends over 12 amino acids. The CDR3 protein is CSVRGYTGELFF. The CDR3 region has the DNA TGCAGCGTACGGGGATACACCGGGGAGCTGTTTTTT.

The J gene is TRBJ2-7, the V gene TRBV5-1; TRBD2 aligns across 12 bases. The length of the CDR3 is 14 residues. Germline values: CDR1 SGHRS, CDR2 YFSETQ. V lost 6 bases to trimming and J lost 8 bases; unmatched junction nucleotides: 9. The chain's CDR3 is CASIRTSGDPKQYF. CDR3 bases: TGCGCCAGCATCCGGACTAGCGGGGATCCGAAGCAGTACTTC.

The chain joins TRBV5-1 to TRBJ1-4; D possibly corresponds to TRBD1 (6 bases). The germline V gene has CDR1 SGHRS and CDR2 YFSETQ. CDR3 length equals 14 residues. The V gene lost 0 bases and the J gene lost 7 bases, with 10 bases spanning the gap. The CDR3 protein is CASSLGGRSEKLFF. The CDR3 nucleotides are TGCGCCAGCAGCTTGGGGGGGCGCAGTGAAAAACTGTTTTTT.

The CDR3: CSVEWSGISYNEQFF. As DNA, the CDR3 is TGCAGCGTTGAATGGTCAGGGATCTCCTACAATGAGCAGTTCTTC. The V gene is TRBV29-1, the J gene TRBJ2-1; perhaps TRBD1 as D (5 bases). The CDR3 covers 15 residues. Germline V gives CDR1 SQVTM, CDR2 ANQGSEA. The germline V and J ends were trimmed by 2 bases and 0 bases, with 11 bases remaining between them.

This clonotype was observed a handful of times. The chain employs TRBV7-9 and TRBJ1-4, with D tentatively TRBD1 (5 bases). The CDR3 covers 16 residues. Trimming removed 5 bases from V and 9 bases from J, with 22 bases in between. Germline CDR1 is SEHNR and CDR2 is FQNEAQ (reference sequence). CDR3 in DNA: TGTGCCAGCAGCACCAAACCCGGGGCTCCGGAGAAAAAACTGTTTTTT. This gives the protein CASSTKPGAPEKKLFF.

The V call is TRBV27, the J call TRBJ2-1; a weak D match, TRBD2 (6 bases). Trimming pared 7 bases from V and 8 bases from J, leaving 15 bases between. CDR1 and CDR2 from the germline V gene are MNHEY and SMNVEV (reference sequence). CDR3 length: 13 amino acids. The DNA of the CDR3 is TGTGCCAGCATAGGAGCGGGCCCCCATGAGCAGTTCTTC. It codes for CASIGAGPHEQFF.

The CDR3 protein is CSAAIYGGHEQYF. Written as DNA, the CDR3 is TGCAGTGCTGCTATATATGGGGGGCACGAGCAGTACTTC. This chain joins TRBV20-1 and TRBJ2-7, with D tentatively TRBD1 or TRBD2 (6 bases each). V was clipped by 5 bases and J by 5 bases, with 16 bases between them. The CDR3 runs 13 residues. The germline V gene encodes CDR1 DFQATT and CDR2 SNEGSKA (reference sequence).

V and J are TRBV20-1 and TRBJ1-2; TRBD1 aligns across 9 bases. The CDR3 contains 13 residues. Trimming cost V 5 bases and J 6 bases; bases outside gene matches: 7. Germline CDR1 reads DFQATT; CDR2 reads SNEGSKA (reference sequence). As DNA, the CDR3 is TGCAGTGCTGGGGCCGGGACAGGGCATGGCTACACCTTC. It yields the protein CSAGAGTGHGYTF.

The gene calls are TRBV20-1 and TRBJ1-4, with a weak D call TRBD1 (6 bases). Germline V lookup: CDR1 DFQATT, CDR2 SNEGSKA (reference sequence). This CDR3 region has 15 residues. Trimming pared 1 base from V and 4 bases from J, leaving 13 bases between. Written as DNA, the CDR3 is TGCAGTGCTAGAGTAAGGGGGTATGGTAATGAAAAACTGTTTTTT. Translating gives CSARVRGYGNEKLFF.

This chain joins TRBV9 and TRBJ2-6; 9 nucleotides align to TRBD1. The CDR3 runs to 19 residues. Germline V gene sequence: CDR1 SGDLS, CDR2 YYNGEE. Trimming at V came to 0 bases and at J to 1 base, leaving 8 bases not matched to a gene. CDR3 bases: TGTGCCAGCAGCGTAGGGACAGGGGTGAGAGGGTCTGGGGCCAACGTCCTGACTTTC. Protein product: CASSVGTGVRGSGANVLTF.

This clonotype turned up a few times. The chain is built from TRBV10-3 and TRBJ1-2, with 10 bases fitting TRBD1. The CDR3 runs 16 residues. The junction had 5 bases not matched to a gene; V was cut back by 2 bases and J by 2 bases. Germline CDR1 ENHRY, CDR2 SYGVKD. CDR3 residues: CAISEPGQGPNYGYTF. The DNA for the CDR3 is TGTGCCATCAGTGAGCCGGGACAGGGGCCCAACTATGGCTACACCTTC.

This clonotype was seen a handful of times. The genes are TRBV5-1 and TRBJ2-7; 11 nucleotides agree with TRBD1. The germline V gene has CDR1 SGHRS and CDR2 YFSETQ. The CDR3 has 17 amino acids. V lost 3 bases and J lost 4; bases outside the gene matches: 12. The CDR3 spells CASSSGQGVIGPYEQYF. In DNA, the CDR3 is TGCGCCAGCAGCTCGGGACAGGGGGTAATAGGACCTTACGAGCAGTACTTC.

This clonotype was seen only a few times. The V and J genes are TRBV29-1 and TRBJ2-3; 10 nucleotides match TRBD1. Germline V gene data show CDR1 as SQVTM and CDR2 as ANQGSEA. The CDR3 runs 15 residues. The V and J ends lost 1 base and 4 bases, in that order; junction bases with no gene match: 5. CDR3 sequence reads: CSVEATGGLADTQYF. The DNA of the CDR3 is TGCAGCGTTGAAGCGACAGGGGGCTTGGCAGATACGCAGTATTTT.

The table lists this clonotype with a few counts. This sequence joins TRBV6-5 and TRBJ2-3, with 7 bases identical to TRBD2. Germline CDR1 MNHEY, CDR2 SVGAGI. The CDR3 spans 16 residues. V shed 2 bases, J shed 4 bases, and the junction held 9 bases outside the gene matches. As DNA, the CDR3 is TGTGCCAGCAGTTACGAACGCGGGAGCGGGCCAGATACGCAGTATTTT. The encoded protein is CASSYERGSGPDTQYF.

This clonotype was seen at least ten times. The J gene is TRBJ1-2, the V gene TRBV20-1, with D possibly TRBD1 on 5 matching bases. Germline lookup yields CDR1 DFQATT and CDR2 SNEGSKA (reference sequence). There are 11 residues in the CDR3. V was pared by 2 bases and J by 4 bases, with 5 bases between. The CDR3 bases are TGCAGTGCTAGACAGGGCTATGGCTACACCTTC. As protein: CSARQGYGYTF.

The sample holds a few counts of this clonotype. V gene TRBV3-1 combines with J gene TRBJ2-1; weak D call: TRBD2 (6 bases). CDR3 length equals 15 residues. The V and J ends lost 5 bases and 4 bases respectively, with 15 bases between them. Looked up from germline, CDR1 is LGHDT and CDR2 is YNNKEL (reference sequence). This CDR3 reads CASSWATRGYNEQFF. As DNA, the CDR3 is TGTGCCAGCAGCTGGGCGACTAGGGGATACAATGAGCAGTTCTTC.